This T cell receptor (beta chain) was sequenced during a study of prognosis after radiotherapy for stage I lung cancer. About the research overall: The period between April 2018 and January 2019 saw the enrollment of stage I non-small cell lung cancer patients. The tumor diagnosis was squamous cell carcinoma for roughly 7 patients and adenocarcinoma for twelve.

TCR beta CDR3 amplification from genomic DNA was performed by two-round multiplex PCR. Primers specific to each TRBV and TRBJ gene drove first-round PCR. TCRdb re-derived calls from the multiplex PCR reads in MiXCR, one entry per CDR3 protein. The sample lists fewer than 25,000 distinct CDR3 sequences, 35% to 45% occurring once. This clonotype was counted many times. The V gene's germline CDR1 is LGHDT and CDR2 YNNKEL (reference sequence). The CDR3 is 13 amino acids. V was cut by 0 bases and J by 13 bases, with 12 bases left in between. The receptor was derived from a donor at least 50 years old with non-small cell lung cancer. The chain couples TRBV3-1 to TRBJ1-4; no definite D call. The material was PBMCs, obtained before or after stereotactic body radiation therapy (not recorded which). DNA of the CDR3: TGTGCCAGCAGCCAAGATCTCGGGTTAAGACTGTTTTTT. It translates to CASSQDLGLRLFF.